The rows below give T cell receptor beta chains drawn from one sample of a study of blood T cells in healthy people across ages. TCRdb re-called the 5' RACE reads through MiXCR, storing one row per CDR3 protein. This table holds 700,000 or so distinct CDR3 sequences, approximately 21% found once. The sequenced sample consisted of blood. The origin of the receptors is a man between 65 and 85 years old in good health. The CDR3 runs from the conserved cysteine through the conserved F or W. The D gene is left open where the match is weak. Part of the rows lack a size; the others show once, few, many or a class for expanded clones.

CDR3aa: CASSLPIAGGRHEQFF
CDR3nt: TGTGCCAGCAGCTTACCCATTGCGGGGGGAAGGCATGAGCAGTTCTTC
d_gene: TRBD2
abundance: few
v_gene: TRBV11-2
j_gene: TRBJ2-1

CDR3aa: CSAARDRASGRPQHF
CDR3nt: TGCAGTGCTGCCAGGGACAGAGCCTCAGGTAGGCCCCAGCATTTT
d_gene: TRBD1
abundance: NA
v_gene: TRBV20-1
j_gene: TRBJ1-5

CDR3aa: CASSPATGGISSGANVLTF
CDR3nt: TGTGCCAGCAGCCCAGCGACAGGGGGAATAAGCTCTGGGGCCAACGTCCTGACTTTC
d_gene: TRBD1
abundance: once
v_gene: TRBV7-2
j_gene: TRBJ2-6

CDR3aa: CASNLWGGTDTQYF
CDR3nt: TGTGCCAGCAACCTTTGGGGCGGCACAGATACGCAGTATTTT
d_gene: NA
abundance: NA
v_gene: TRBV7-2
j_gene: TRBJ2-3

CDR3aa: CASRSGPAKEAQYF
CDR3nt: TGTGCCAGCAGGTCGGGACCAGCAAAAGAGGCCCAGTACTTC
d_gene: NA
abundance: few
v_gene: TRBV7-2
j_gene: TRBJ2-5

CDR3aa: CASSSDLAEETQYF
CDR3nt: TGTGCCAGCAGCTCCGACCTGGCAGAGGAGACCCAGTACTTC
d_gene: NA
abundance: NA
v_gene: TRBV7-2
j_gene: TRBJ2-5

CDR3aa: CSAPGPLLANYGYTF
CDR3nt: TGCAGTGCTCCCGGGCCCCTCTTAGCTAACTATGGCTACACCTTC
d_gene: NA
abundance: NA
v_gene: TRBV20-1
j_gene: TRBJ1-2

CDR3aa: CASSFSFSYEQYF
CDR3nt: TGTGCCAGCAGTTTTTCGTTCTCCTACGAGCAGTACTTC
d_gene: NA
abundance: NA
v_gene: TRBV12-3/TRBV12-4
j_gene: TRBJ2-7

CDR3aa: CSARRPGQVNEKLFF
CDR3nt: TGCAGTGCTAGGCGGCCGGGACAGGTTAATGAAAAACTGTTTTTT
d_gene: TRBD1
abundance: NA
v_gene: TRBV20-1
j_gene: TRBJ1-4

CDR3aa: CASSYDGFGYTF
CDR3nt: TGTGCCAGCAGTTACGACGGGTTTGGCTACACCTTC
d_gene: NA
abundance: NA
v_gene: TRBV6-5
j_gene: TRBJ1-2

CDR3aa: CASSLASVNNEQFF
CDR3nt: TGTGCCAGCAGCTTGGCTAGCGTCAACAATGAGCAGTTCTTC
d_gene: NA
abundance: few
v_gene: TRBV11-3
j_gene: TRBJ2-1

CDR3aa: CASSLYWEAYNEQFF
CDR3nt: TGTGCCAGCAGCTTATATTGGGAGGCCTACAATGAGCAGTTCTTC
d_gene: NA
abundance: many
v_gene: TRBV7-2
j_gene: TRBJ2-1

CDR3aa: CASFRTPTNEQFF
CDR3nt: TGTGCCAGCTTCCGGACCCCAACCAATGAGCAGTTCTTC
d_gene: NA
abundance: few
v_gene: TRBV28
j_gene: TRBJ2-1

CDR3aa: CAISESGTSNYNEQFF
CDR3nt: TGTGCCATCAGTGAGTCCGGGACATCGAACTACAATGAGCAGTTCTTC
d_gene: NA
abundance: NA
v_gene: TRBV10-3
j_gene: TRBJ2-1

CDR3aa: CASSSLEAFF
CDR3nt: TGTGCCAGCAGTTCTCTCGAAGCTTTCTTT
d_gene: NA
abundance: NA
v_gene: TRBV12-3/TRBV12-4
j_gene: TRBJ1-1

CDR3aa: CASSLLRSAGNTIYF
CDR3nt: TGTGCCAGCAGCTTACTTAGGTCGGCTGGAAACACCATATATTTT
d_gene: NA
abundance: few
v_gene: TRBV11-2
j_gene: TRBJ1-3

CDR3aa: CASSPRETDTQYF
CDR3nt: TGTGCCAGCTCACCCCGGGAGACAGATACGCAGTATTTT
d_gene: NA
abundance: many
v_gene: TRBV18
j_gene: TRBJ2-3

CDR3aa: CASGQGVGHTF
CDR3nt: TGTGCCAGCGGACAGGGGGTTGGCCACACCTTC
d_gene: TRBD1
abundance: few
v_gene: TRBV12-3/TRBV12-4
j_gene: TRBJ1-2

CDR3aa: CASSRTGAGQPQHF
CDR3nt: TGTGCCAGCTCACGTACAGGCGCTGGTCAGCCCCAGCATTTT
d_gene: NA
abundance: NA
v_gene: TRBV18
j_gene: TRBJ1-5

CDR3aa: CASSLVGGGASDTQYF
CDR3nt: TGTGCCAGCAGCTTAGTCGGCGGGGGGGCCTCAGATACGCAGTATTTT
d_gene: TRBD2
abundance: few
v_gene: TRBV7-8
j_gene: TRBJ2-3

CDR3aa: CAISGTEPGTEAFF
CDR3nt: TGTGCCATCAGTGGGACAGAACCTGGCACTGAAGCTTTCTTT
d_gene: NA
abundance: few
v_gene: TRBV10-3
j_gene: TRBJ1-1

CDR3aa: CSARAGSRVMNTEAFF
CDR3nt: TGCAGTGCTAGAGCCGGCTCTCGGGTCATGAACACTGAAGCTTTCTTT
d_gene: NA
abundance: NA
v_gene: TRBV20-1
j_gene: TRBJ1-1

CDR3aa: CSARDGLTQETQYF
CDR3nt: TGCAGTGCTAGAGATGGGCTAACCCAAGAGACCCAGTACTTC
d_gene: NA
abundance: few
v_gene: TRBV20-1
j_gene: TRBJ2-5

CDR3aa: CASSLGLALRTDTQYF
CDR3nt: TGTGCCAGCAGTCTGGGACTAGCGCTTCGCACAGATACGCAGTATTTT
d_gene: TRBD2
abundance: NA
v_gene: TRBV12-3/TRBV12-4
j_gene: TRBJ2-3

CDR3aa: CASGQGFEKLFF
CDR3nt: TGTGCCAGCGGACAGGGATTTGAAAAACTGTTTTTT
d_gene: TRBD1
abundance: many
v_gene: TRBV6-5
j_gene: TRBJ1-4

CDR3aa: CASEGRGTEAFF
CDR3nt: TGTGCCAGCGAGGGGAGGGGAACTGAAGCTTTCTTT
d_gene: NA
abundance: few
v_gene: TRBV12-3/TRBV12-4
j_gene: TRBJ1-1

CDR3aa: CASSYVGTRIETQYF
CDR3nt: TGTGCCAGCAGTTACGTCGGGACTAGAATCGAGACCCAGTACTTC
d_gene: TRBD2
abundance: NA
v_gene: TRBV6-5
j_gene: TRBJ2-5

CDR3aa: CASSYGPSGRKETQYF
CDR3nt: TGTGCCAGCAGTTACGGGCCTAGCGGGAGGAAAGAGACCCAGTACTTC
d_gene: TRBD2
abundance: few
v_gene: TRBV6-6
j_gene: TRBJ2-5

CDR3aa: CASDPRVTGANVLTF
CDR3nt: TGTGCCAGCGACCCCAGGGTAACTGGGGCCAACGTCCTGACTTTC
d_gene: NA
abundance: few
v_gene: TRBV12-3/TRBV12-4
j_gene: TRBJ2-6

CDR3aa: CASSMVSRADTQYF
CDR3nt: TGTGCCAGTAGTATGGTTAGCCGGGCAGATACGCAGTATTTT
d_gene: NA
abundance: few
v_gene: TRBV19
j_gene: TRBJ2-3

CDR3aa: CANSSGAGGSGTDTQYF
CDR3nt: TGTGCCAACAGTTCGGGGGCAGGGGGCTCCGGCACAGATACGCAGTATTTT
d_gene: TRBD1
abundance: once
v_gene: TRBV28
j_gene: TRBJ2-3

CDR3aa: CSAPPGLATDTQYF
CDR3nt: TGCAGTGCCCCGCCGGGGCTTGCCACAGATACGCAGTATTTT
d_gene: NA
abundance: few
v_gene: TRBV20-1
j_gene: TRBJ2-3

CDR3aa: CASSLEGAPSYEQYF
CDR3nt: TGTGCCAGCAGCTTAGAAGGGGCCCCGTCCTACGAGCAGTACTTC
d_gene: NA
abundance: NA
v_gene: TRBV7-9
j_gene: TRBJ2-7

CDR3aa: CASSYSQQHYNEQFF
CDR3nt: TGTGCCAGCAGTTACTCGCAACAGCACTACAATGAGCAGTTCTTC
d_gene: NA
abundance: NA
v_gene: TRBV6-5
j_gene: TRBJ2-1

CDR3aa: CASSLHMGRGNEQFF
CDR3nt: TGTGCCAGCAGCTTACACATGGGGCGCGGGAATGAGCAGTTCTTC
d_gene: NA
abundance: few
v_gene: TRBV5-5
j_gene: TRBJ2-1

CDR3aa: CSANKGLAGPQETQYF
CDR3nt: TGCAGTGCTAATAAAGGCCTAGCGGGGCCGCAAGAGACCCAGTACTTC
d_gene: TRBD2
abundance: NA
v_gene: TRBV20-1
j_gene: TRBJ2-5

CDR3aa: CSAIYGYTF
CDR3nt: TGCAGTGCTATATATGGCTACACCTTC
d_gene: NA
abundance: NA
v_gene: TRBV20-1
j_gene: TRBJ1-2

CDR3aa: CASSPGLAGGQQYF
CDR3nt: TGTGCCAGCAGTCCTGGACTAGCGGGGGGTCAGCAGTACTTC
d_gene: TRBD2
abundance: NA
v_gene: TRBV12-3/TRBV12-4
j_gene: TRBJ2-7

CDR3aa: CASSYGGYYEQYF
CDR3nt: TGTGCCAGCAGTTACGGCGGTTACTACGAGCAGTACTTC
d_gene: NA
abundance: NA
v_gene: TRBV6-5
j_gene: TRBJ2-7

CDR3aa: CATSREGIGQF
CDR3nt: TGTGCCACCAGCAGAGAGGGTATAGGCCAATTC
d_gene: NA
abundance: NA
v_gene: TRBV15
j_gene: TRBJ2-5

CDR3aa: CSAGRINEKLFF
CDR3nt: TGCAGTGCTGGCAGGATCAATGAAAAACTGTTTTTT
d_gene: NA
abundance: NA
v_gene: TRBV20-1
j_gene: TRBJ1-4

CDR3aa: CSASSSSGGKYEQYF
CDR3nt: TGCAGTGCTAGTAGTTCCAGCGGGGGAAAATACGAGCAGTACTTC
d_gene: TRBD2
abundance: NA
v_gene: TRBV20-1
j_gene: TRBJ2-7

CDR3aa: CIRRDGTNEQFF
CDR3nt: TGCATTAGACGGGACGGAACTAATGAGCAGTTCTTC
d_gene: NA
abundance: NA
v_gene: TRBV20-1
j_gene: TRBJ2-1

CDR3aa: CASSQVRWSGLNEQFF
CDR3nt: TGTGCCAGCAGCCAAGTGCGTTGGAGCGGATTAAATGAGCAATTCTTC
d_gene: NA
abundance: few
v_gene: TRBV14
j_gene: TRBJ2-1

CDR3aa: CASRQGTAKNIQYF
CDR3nt: TGTGCCAGCAGGCAGGGGACGGCCAAAAACATTCAGTACTTC
d_gene: NA
abundance: NA
v_gene: TRBV12-3/TRBV12-4
j_gene: TRBJ2-4

CDR3aa: CASSLTGGPFYNEQFF
CDR3nt: TGTGCCAGCAGCTTAACGGGCGGGCCCTTCTACAATGAGCAGTTCTTC
d_gene: NA
abundance: NA
v_gene: TRBV7-3
j_gene: TRBJ2-1

CDR3aa: CSVVGDGGNQPQHF
CDR3nt: TGCAGCGTTGTAGGGGACGGGGGTAATCAGCCCCAGCATTTT
d_gene: NA
abundance: NA
v_gene: TRBV29-1
j_gene: TRBJ1-5

CDR3aa: CSARVRGARSTDTQYF
CDR3nt: TGCAGTGCTAGGGTTAGAGGGGCGCGAAGCACAGATACGCAGTATTTT
d_gene: NA
abundance: few
v_gene: TRBV20-1
j_gene: TRBJ2-3

CDR3aa: CASSYRGQGAYTQYF
CDR3nt: TGTGCCAGCAGTTACCGGGGACAGGGGGCATATACGCAGTATTTT
d_gene: TRBD1
abundance: few
v_gene: TRBV6-5
j_gene: TRBJ2-3

CDR3aa: CASSEGVGAFF
CDR3nt: TGTGCCAGCAGTGAGGGAGTTGGAGCTTTCTTT
d_gene: NA
abundance: many
v_gene: TRBV25-1
j_gene: TRBJ1-1

CDR3aa: CAISESGRAYSGANVLTF
CDR3nt: TGTGCCATCAGTGAGTCGGGTCGGGCTTACTCTGGGGCCAACGTCCTGACTTTC
d_gene: NA
abundance: NA
v_gene: TRBV10-3
j_gene: TRBJ2-6

CDR3aa: CSARSASGRAGYNEQFF
CDR3nt: TGCAGTGCTAGATCAGCTAGCGGGAGGGCGGGCTACAATGAGCAGTTCTTC
d_gene: TRBD2
abundance: NA
v_gene: TRBV20-1
j_gene: TRBJ2-1

CDR3aa: CSVTSTSTDTQYF
CDR3nt: TGCAGCGTAACTAGCACTAGCACAGATACGCAGTATTTT
d_gene: NA
abundance: NA
v_gene: TRBV29-1
j_gene: TRBJ2-3

CDR3aa: CSVDGLAGVDERFF
CDR3nt: TGCAGCGTTGACGGGCTAGCGGGAGTCGATGAGCGGTTCTTC
d_gene: TRBD2
abundance: NA
v_gene: TRBV29-1
j_gene: TRBJ2-1

CDR3aa: CASSSFLSSSYNSPLHF
CDR3nt: TGTGCCAGCAGCTCCTTCCTATCGAGCTCCTATAATTCACCCCTCCACTTT
d_gene: NA
abundance: few
v_gene: TRBV7-2
j_gene: TRBJ1-6

CDR3aa: CASSYSPEQDTQYF
CDR3nt: TGTGCCAGCAGTTACTCGCCCGAGCAAGATACGCAGTATTTT
d_gene: NA
abundance: NA
v_gene: TRBV6-5
j_gene: TRBJ2-3

CDR3aa: CASSTSVGKSETQYF
CDR3nt: TGTGCCAGTAGTACTAGTGTGGGAAAGTCGGAGACCCAGTACTTC
d_gene: NA
abundance: NA
v_gene: TRBV19
j_gene: TRBJ2-5

CDR3aa: CAISAGSMNTEAFF
CDR3nt: TGTGCCATCAGTGCCGGTAGCATGAACACTGAAGCTTTCTTT
d_gene: NA
abundance: few
v_gene: TRBV10-3
j_gene: TRBJ1-1

CDR3aa: CSVDGETGVSTDTQYF
CDR3nt: TGCAGCGTTGATGGGGAGACAGGGGTGAGCACAGATACGCAGTATTTT
d_gene: TRBD1
abundance: NA
v_gene: TRBV29-1
j_gene: TRBJ2-3

CDR3aa: CASSLSTAGGNEQFF
CDR3nt: TGCGCCAGCAGCTTGTCAACAGCGGGGGGTAATGAGCAGTTCTTC
d_gene: TRBD2
abundance: NA
v_gene: TRBV5-1
j_gene: TRBJ2-1